The 16 T cell receptor beta chains listed next were all sequenced from one sample in a study of T cell responses to AZD1222 COVID-19 vaccine (dated by TCRdb to the early 2020s). This sample's time point label indicates: baseline before first vaccination. To prepare the library, the immunoSEQ multiplex PCR assay was applied. What TCRdb holds here is the immuneACCESS table cut down to in-frame rearrangements. Part of the clones is not present; checked against another copy, under half of the missing clones reflect an unresolved V gene, and the others are unexplained. The sample records roughly 50,000 clones, more than 60% of which are singletons. Jointly, the top ten make up roughly 7.2% of the sample. The specimen comprised peripheral blood, sampled on day 0 of AZD1222 vaccination. The receptor source for this set is an adult in good health.

The chain recombines TRBV7-9 with TRBJ1-2, with D unclear. Germline V gene data show CDR1 as SEHNR and CDR2 as FQNEAQ (reference sequence). Trimming took 1 base from V and 5 from J, leaving 17 bases between them. The CDR3 totals 16 residues. Written as DNA, the CDR3 is TGTGCCAGCAGCTTAGGTCAGGTATCCTCCTCATATGGCTACACCTTC. Protein: CASSLGQVSSSYGYTF.

V and J are TRBV28 and TRBJ1-6; 9 nucleotides match TRBD1. The CDR3 is made up of 17 amino acids. Looked up from germline, CDR1 is MDHEN and CDR2 is SYDVKM. V dropped 6 bases and J dropped 5; count of bases not matched to a gene: 11. DNA of the CDR3: TGTGCCAGCAGGTTTACCGGGACAGGGATAGATAATTCACCCCTCCACTTT. Residues: CASRFTGTGIDNSPLHF.

Comments on this clone: The same CDR3 can be traced to other DNA sequences in this sample. The J gene is TRBJ1-1, the V gene TRBV28; unclear D gene. CDR1 and CDR2 from the germline V gene are MDHEN and SYDVKM. The CDR3 runs to 13 residues. With 6 bases removed from V and 0 bases from J, the gap between germline ends came to 8 bases. CDR3 sequence: CASSSHMNTEAFF. Here the CDR3 DNA reads TGTGCCAGCAGCTCTCACATGAACACTGAAGCTTTCTTT.

This chain links TRBV29-1 with TRBJ1-2; 9 bases are a match to TRBD1. Germline lookup yields CDR1 SQVTM and CDR2 ANQGSEA. The CDR3 extends over 13 amino acids. Losses at the gene ends were 3 bases for V and 6 bases for J; bases not matched to a gene: 5. The CDR3 sequence is CSVERTGEDGYTF. Here the CDR3 DNA reads TGCAGCGTTGAGCGGACAGGGGAGGATGGCTACACCTTC.

This chain links TRBV2 with TRBJ1-2; D may be TRBD1 (6 bases). The CDR3 extends over 14 amino acids. Germline V gene lookup returns CDR1 SNHLY and CDR2 FYNNEI. Trimming cost V 2 bases and J 6 bases, with 13 bases left between them. In DNA, the CDR3 is TGTGCCAGCAGTGAAAGGGGGGGAGGAGATGGCTACACCTTC. It translates to CASSERGGGDGYTF.

The table lists this clone with a count of one. V is TRBV19 and J is TRBJ1-5; 7 positions agree with TRBD1. The CDR3 spans 13 residues. In germline, CDR1 is LNHDA, CDR2 SQIVND (reference sequence). Trimming removed 7 bases from V and 5 bases from J; junction bases left unmatched: 5. The CDR3 loop is CASNRGRDQPQHF. The CDR3 DNA is TGTGCCAGTAATAGGGGGCGTGATCAGCCCCAGCATTTT.

V is TRBV3-1 (or the pseudogene TRBV3-2) and J is TRBJ2-2, with TRBD1 identical over 8 bases. CDR1 LGHDT and CDR2 YNNKEL come from the germline V gene (reference sequence). The CDR3 runs 15 residues. J gave up 4 bases and V 1 base, and 2 bases lay outside the gene matches. The CDR3 bases are TGTGCCAGCAGCCAAGCCCAGGGGGCCACCGGGGAGCTGTTTTTT. Encoded protein: CASSQAQGATGELFF.

This chain joins TRBV6-5 and TRBJ1-3; D call uncertain. This CDR3 has 13 amino acids. V was clipped by 6 bases and J by 4 bases, with 10 bases between them. Per germline, CDR1 MNHEY and CDR2 SVGAGI. The DNA of the CDR3 is TGTGCCAGCAGGAAGGGTGAGGGAAACACCATATATTTT. This translates into CASRKGEGNTIYF.

The J gene is TRBJ2-3, the V gene TRBV11-2; no clear D gene. Germline V gives CDR1 SGHAT, CDR2 FQNNGV. The CDR3 is 15 residues long. V lost 4 bases, J lost 4 bases, and 15 bases lay in between. The CDR3 coding sequence is TGTGCCAGCAGCTCTGGCGCCCCTGGCGCAGATACGCAGTATTTT. It encodes CASSSGAPGADTQYF.

The chain joins TRBV29-1 to TRBJ2-5; 9 bases are shared with TRBD1. This CDR3 contains 14 residues. V dropped 2 bases and J dropped 5; count of bases not matched to a gene: 6. Germline-derived CDR1 and CDR2 are SQVTM and ANQGSEA. This chain's CDR3 is CSVESQGAGETQYF. CDR3 nucleotides: TGCAGCGTTGAATCACAGGGGGCTGGTGAGACCCAGTACTTC.

The genes are TRBV6-5 and TRBJ2-2; 7 bases fit TRBD2. From germline, CDR1 is MNHEY and CDR2 SVGAGI. Trimming removed 4 bases from V and 2 bases from J; junction bases left unmatched: 1. This CDR3 region has 14 residues. In DNA form, the CDR3 reads TGTGCCAGCAGTTCGGGACTAAACACCGGGGAGCTGTTTTTT. Encoded protein: CASSSGLNTGELFF.

The chain has TRBV15 and TRBJ2-4; TRBD2 matches 10 bases. The V gene end was trimmed by 1 base and the J gene end by 6 bases; junction bases not matched to a gene: 6. Germline V gene data show CDR1 as LNHNV and CDR2 as YYDKDF (reference sequence). The CDR3 contains 16 residues. CDR3 in DNA: TGTGCCACCAGCAGAGTCCAGCGGGAGGGCGGAAACATTCAGTACTTC. This codes for CATSRVQREGGNIQYF.

This rearrangement joins TRBV6-5 to TRBJ2-5, with D possibly being TRBD1 or TRBD2 (5 bases each). Germline-derived CDR1 and CDR2 are MNHEY and SVGAGI. Trimming shortened V by 2 bases and J by 2 bases, and 12 bases separated the two germline ends. CDR3 length: 15 residues. CDR3 sequence reads: CASSYGDGYQETQYF. The CDR3 DNA reads as TGTGCCAGCAGTTACGGGGACGGCTATCAAGAGACCCAGTACTTC.

The genes are TRBV7-2 and TRBJ1-4, with a tentative D call TRBD1 (5 bases). Between the trimmed V and J ends, which lost 5 bases and 4 bases, there was a span of 11 bases. The length of the CDR3 is 14 residues. CDR1 SGHTA and CDR2 FQGNSA come from the germline V gene. The CDR3 nucleotides are TGTGCCAGCAGCAGGGGACGGAGTAATGAAAAACTGTTTTTT. Residues: CASSRGRSNEKLFF.

This chain connects TRBV4-1 to TRBJ2-2, with a possible D match to TRBD1 (6 bases). This CDR3 spans 14 amino acids. The V end was cut by 0 bases, the J end by 6 bases, with 8 bases between. The germline V gene encodes CDR1 MGHRA and CDR2 YSYEKL. DNA for the CDR3: TGCGCCAGCAGCCAAGATCAGGGGCCCGGGGAGCTGTTTTTT. The encoded protein is CASSQDQGPGELFF.

The CDR3 nucleotides read TGCGCCAGCAGCTCCACGGGGGCTACAAACCAGCCCCAGCATTTT. It is translated as CASSSTGATNQPQHF. The J gene is TRBJ1-5, the V gene TRBV5-1; weak D call: TRBD1 (6 bases). From germline, CDR1 is SGHRS and CDR2 YFSETQ. This CDR3 region has 15 residues. Trimming stripped 3 bases from V and 7 bases from J, with 17 bases between.